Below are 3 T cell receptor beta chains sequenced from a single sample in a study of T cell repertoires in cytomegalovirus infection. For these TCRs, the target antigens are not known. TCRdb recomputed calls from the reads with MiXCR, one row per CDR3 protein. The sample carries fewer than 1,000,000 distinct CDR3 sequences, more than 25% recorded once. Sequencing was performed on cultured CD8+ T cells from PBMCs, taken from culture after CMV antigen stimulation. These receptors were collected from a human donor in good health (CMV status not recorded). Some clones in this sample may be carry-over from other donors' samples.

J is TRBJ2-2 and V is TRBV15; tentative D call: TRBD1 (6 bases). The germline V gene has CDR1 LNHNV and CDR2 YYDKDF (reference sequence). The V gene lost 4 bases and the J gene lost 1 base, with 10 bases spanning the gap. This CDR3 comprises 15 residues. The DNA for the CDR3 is TGTGCCACCAGCATGGGGGCTGGGAACACCGGGGAGCTGTTTTTT. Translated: CATSMGAGNTGELFF.

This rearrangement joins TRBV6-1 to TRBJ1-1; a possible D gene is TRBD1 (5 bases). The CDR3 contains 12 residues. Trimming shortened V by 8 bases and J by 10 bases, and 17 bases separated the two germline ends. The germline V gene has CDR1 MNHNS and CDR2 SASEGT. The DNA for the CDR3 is TGTGCCAGCTACGACATGGGGGACCGAGCTTTCTTT. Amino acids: CASYDMGDRAFF.

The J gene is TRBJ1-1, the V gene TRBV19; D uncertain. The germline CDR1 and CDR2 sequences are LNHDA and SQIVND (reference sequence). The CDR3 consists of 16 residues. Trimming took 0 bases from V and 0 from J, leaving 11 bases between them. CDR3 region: CASSIERNTLNTEAFF. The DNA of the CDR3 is TGTGCCAGTAGTATAGAAAGGAACACCTTGAACACTGAAGCTTTCTTT.